Here is one TCR beta chain with its context. The target of this receptor is not known. No base quality values were provided; no much bigger clone lies one nucleotide off. The cohort was made up of hundreds of healthy bone marrow donors. All cohort members were sampled while nominally healthy, although unrecorded immune exposures were likely present. The donor tested CMV seropositive, placing the donor among the 289 seropositive members of the cohort. A peripheral blood sample was provided by each donor, and peripheral blood mononuclear cells were used for TCR beta sequencing. Genomic DNA extraction from the blood cell samples was performed with the Qiagen DNeasy Blood Extraction Kit. The method behind the library was the immunoSEQ multiplex PCR assay. For the multiplex PCR, a mixture combining 60 forward primers for TCR Vbeta segments and 13 reverse primers for TCR Jbeta segments was used. A multiplex PCR assay on genomic DNA amplified the CDR3 region of rearranged TCR beta genes. Amplified TCR beta libraries were sequenced as 87-base-pair reads on the Illumina HiSeq System. The authors' analysis ran thus. Across the 500 to 850 repertoires, a later analysis counted roughly 84 million unique TCR beta chains, around 11 million of which were shared by at least two donors. To remove PCR and sequencing errors, raw reads were error-corrected and collapsed into unique sequences using a nearest-neighbor algorithm that merged closely related sequences. Alignment of CDR3 sequences to IMGT reference sequences was used to assign V, D and J gene segments. For a sequence to be retained, at least a six-nucleotide match to both a V gene segment and a J gene segment was required. A rearrangement counted as productive if the CDR3 had no stop codons and remained in frame with V and J, and every other rearrangement counted as non-productive. Following IMGT convention, CDR3 was defined as the stretch from the second conserved V-encoded cysteine up to the conserved J-encoded phenylalanine. The earlier analysis of 450 to 750 of the donors excluded any sequence lacking an unambiguous match to a single V gene segment. An earlier analysis of a few hundred of the donors called V segments functional above 56.7% productive rearrangements and segregating when the between-donor standard deviation exceeded 5%. A statistical classification framework was built to diagnose cytomegalovirus status from the catalog of TCR beta chain sequences. V and J gene assignment, in a later analysis, came from comparing TCR nucleotide sequences with IMGT/GENE-DB human TR gene sequences. Using the TCRdist pipeline, a later analysis assigned CDR3 sequences along with most-parsimonious VDJ recombination scenarios. A later analysis defined each TCR beta chain by its CDR3 amino acid sequence plus V-gene family, and excluded reads lacking a unique V-gene family. To address suspected cross-contamination and a sequencing artifact, a later analysis removed around 600 highly shared, low-generation-probability nucleotide sequences. In a later analysis, a clonal expansion index was calculated for each public chain from normalized within-repertoire ranks of inferred template counts. A later analysis computed generation probabilities with a VDJ recombination model fitted to out-of-frame rearrangements, and checked the results against IGoR. A later analysis scored TCR-TCR, TCR-HLA and TCR-CMV co-occurrence with hypergeometric tests, applying a repertoire-size bias correction to TCR pairs. False discovery rates were estimated in a later analysis by permuting HLA or CMV assignments 20 times. In a later analysis, co-occurring TCRs were grouped with DBSCAN, and TCRdist sequence similarity was added when clustering was performed within HLA-allele-positive subsets. Repertoires with fewer than 30,000 or more than 120,000 public chains were left out of co-occurrence clustering, as were five repertoires with anomalous nucleotide sharing. TCRdb took over this immuneACCESS table, retaining in-frame rearrangements with V and J assigned. Such tables are incomplete; in checked studies, under half of the missing clones stem from an unresolved V gene, and the remainder is unexplained. That table furnishes V, J and clone size, whereas the DNA furnished D and trimming. The sample records roughly 160,000 clones, 82% of which are singletons. The ten largest clones represent around 10% of the sample.

These data belong to a study of cytomegalovirus exposure and HLA in healthy donors (dated by TCRdb to about 2017). About the full investigation: An earlier analysis of 587 of the donors reported roughly 300 Gb of sequence data and roughly 120 million unique TCR beta sequences obtained from about 179 million T cells. An earlier analysis of several hundred of the donors applied high-throughput TCR beta sequencing to assess whether each TCR beta V gene segment acted as functional or pseudogenic. All discovery cohort repertoires had been generated using a single sequencing platform. Among 398 genotyped donors of the cohort, an average of 235,054 unique TCR beta nucleotide sequences were sequenced per donor, roughly a sixth of them non-productive. Along with the roughly 670-subject first cohort, a separate validation cohort of more than 90 different subjects was used. Genome-wide SNP genotypes for about three fifths of the roughly 670 donors were used in a later genetic analysis, which treated that subset as a discovery cohort. Roughly five DR-DQ haplotypes were handled as single units for association and clustering, since linkage in the cohort was strong. High-throughput TCR immunosequencing, statistical association of individual TCRs with disease status, and machine learning were combined to predict cytomegalovirus infection status. The study used immunosequencing to profile the T cell repertoires of hundreds of subjects and linked those repertoires to cytomegalovirus serostatus. In a later analysis, previously published TCR beta repertoires from about 640 donors were re-analyzed and high-resolution HLA genotyping was added so that TCR occurrence patterns could be studied. The later analysis used no new phenotypic data to find candidate immune exposures, relying instead on TCR beta sequences and their occurrence across donors. Of the 300 to 450 genotyped donors, 81% were placed in the genetic ancestry cluster associated with self-reported Caucasian donors. The study was designed to test whether signatures of past pathogen exposure could be identified by cataloging public T cell receptors. Class I and class II HLA loci were covered by the typing at four-digit resolution. Typing coverage differed by locus: A, B, C, DRB1 and DQB1 were typed in about 620-630 donors, DQA1 in 500 to 550, DPA1 in nearly 610, and DPB1 in just under 480. Donor age, sex, ethnicity and CMV serostatus were compiled together with the repertoire data. About 320 gigabases of sequencing data and approximately 85 million unique TCR sequences were included in an early release covering 500 to 750 HLA-typed donors. The research as a whole found: A later analysis found that most CMV-associated TCR beta chains appeared HLA-restricted, with HLA associations seemingly driven largely by CMV exposure. Specific HLA alleles were associated with 18,000 or so TCR beta sequences at a false discovery rate of 0.05 in a later analysis. A later analysis reported that several top co-occurrence clusters appeared linked to parvovirus B19, influenza, CMV and Epstein-Barr virus. When HLA alleles, especially DR and DQ, strongly co-occurred, TCR associations were difficult to assign to individual alleles. In a later analysis, HLA-associated TCR beta chains were found to be more clonally expanded and to have lower generation probabilities than equally common non-associated chains. The authors suggested that the approach could potentially be extended to other disease states and immunological phenotypes. In both the original and validation cohorts, the classifier was reported to diagnose cytomegalovirus status with high specificity and sensitivity. The 87-base-pair reads could not distinguish some IMGT-functional V segments, including TRBV6-2 and TRBV6-3, so those segments were excluded. An earlier analysis of 587 of the donors showed that most TCR beta V segments appeared in productive rearrangements either about 90% or about 30% of the time, which broadly matched IMGT annotations. Correlated functional status among segregating V segments might be attributable to linkage disequilibrium, but an unknown experimental factor could not be ruled out. While some public TCRs were present in many individuals, most TCR sequences turned up only very rarely across donors. A further reported finding was that TCR beta sequences accurately predicted the HLA-A and HLA-B alleles for most subjects in the first cohort. A later analysis found that TCR association rates varied across HLA loci, with DRB1 alleles showing the most associated TCRs and HLA-C alleles the fewest. Presence/absence analyses assumed roughly uniform sequencing depth across donors, an assumption that may not hold. A group of highly shared sequence variants was considered likely to be a technical artifact of the sequencing pipeline. Only TCR beta chains were sequenced in this cohort, and the absence of alpha or paired-chain data limited detectable features. Compared with the roughly 700-donor mean, donors in an Asian-associated ancestry cluster had fewer N-insertions in productive TCRs, according to a later genetic analysis. V-gene and J-gene trimming of TCR beta chains was associated with a missense DCLRE1C variant in a later genetic analysis, and the association was replicated in an independent cohort. The earlier analysis of 587 of the donors excluded 15 to 20 rarely observed V segments, including chromosome 9 orphons, because counts were too low. The study listed around 160 TCR beta chains as associated with cytomegalovirus. Because some donors lacked HLA typing at each locus, the association tests relied only on the typed subset. In vitro tests confirmed that three of the cytomegalovirus-associated TCR beta chains recognize cytomegalovirus antigens. For the cohort, immune exposure information was limited to CMV serostatus.

CDR1 and CDR2 were assigned from the germline V gene as SGHTA and FQGNSA. The CDR3 runs 14 amino acids, cysteine and phenylalanine included. Just the 42-base CDR3 DNA is kept, in frame starting at base 1. V loses 4 bases, J loses 2 bases, and the germline ends lie 9 bases apart. Recombination linked TRBV7-2 to TRBJ1-5; no D gene can be assigned with confidence. Sample: PBMCs. The sequence derives from a man aged 45-65 years in good health and CMV-seropositive. The DNA is as follows: TGTGCCAGCAGCTCCCCGTCGGGCAATCAGCCCCAGCATTTT. Its product reads: CASSSPSGNQPQHF.